This is a list of T cell receptor beta chains from one sample in a study of blood T cells in healthy people across ages. MiXCR was run by TCRdb on the 5' RACE reads, yielding one entry per CDR3 protein. The sample lists some 1,800,000 distinct CDR3 sequences, more than 35% occurring once. The sequenced material came from blood. The receptors were sampled from a human donor in good health. Each CDR3 is given with its conserved first and last residue. The D gene is left open where the match is weak. Size is omitted from some rows. Given values are once, few, many or a class for expanded clones.

J	D	V	size	CDR3	DNA
TRBJ2-3	.	TRBV10-2	.	CASSLFNEGPTDTQYF	TGCGCCAGCAGCCTGTTTAATGAGGGGCCCACAGATACGCAGTATTTT
TRBJ1-2	.	TRBV25-1	.	CASSEWGGRGYTF	TGTGCCAGCAGTGAGTGGGGAGGCCGTGGCTACACCTTC
TRBJ1-1	.	TRBV7-2	.	CASSLALGGLAEAFF	TGTGCCAGCAGCTTAGCTCTAGGGGGTTTGGCTGAAGCTTTCTTT
TRBJ2-4	TRBD2	TRBV4-2	few	CASSQVQGTRGKNIQYF	TGTGCCAGCAGCCAAGTTCAAGGGACGCGGGGGAAAAACATTCAGTACTTC
TRBJ2-1	.	TRBV7-2	.	CACSLGSSDYNEQFF	TGTGCCTGCAGCTTAGGTAGTTCAGACTACAATGAGCAGTTCTTC
TRBJ2-7	TRBD1	TRBV29-1	many	CSVRNTGGSYEQYF	TGCAGCGTTAGAAACACAGGGGGTTCCTACGAGCAGTACTTC
TRBJ1-1	.	TRBV4-3	.	CASSQETGNTEAFF	TGCGCCAGCAGCCAAGAAACAGGGAACACTGAAGCTTTCTTT
TRBJ2-1	.	TRBV28	many	CASSLFSSYNEQFF	TGTGCCAGCAGCTTATTTAGCTCCTACAATGAGCAGTTCTTC
TRBJ2-5	.	TRBV5-1	.	CASSTQKGVQETQYF	TGCGCCAGCAGCACTCAAAAGGGGGTACAAGAGACCCAGTACTTC
TRBJ2-7	TRBD2	TRBV7-2	few	CASSLSHGGDLNEQYF	TGTGCCAGCAGCTTAAGTCACGGGGGGGATTTGAACGAGCAGTACTTC
TRBJ2-1	TRBD2	TRBV5-1	.	CASSLDGGGFIDEQFF	TGCGCCAGCAGCTTGGACGGCGGGGGGTTTATCGATGAGCAGTTCTTC
TRBJ1-2	TRBD1	TRBV7-2	.	CASSLGGQGRWYGYTF	TGTGCCAGCAGCTTAGGGGGACAGGGGAGGTGGTATGGCTACACCTTC
TRBJ1-1	.	TRBV11-1	.	CASSSSTEYAEAFF	TGTGCCAGCAGCTCTTCGACAGAGTACGCCGAAGCTTTCTTT
TRBJ1-2	.	TRBV29-1	.	CSVDPSMASLYGYTF	TGCAGCGTGGATCCCTCAATGGCATCCCTCTATGGCTACACCTTC
TRBJ2-7	.	TRBV7-2	.	CASSSGPVVYEQYF	TGTGCCAGCAGCTCGGGACCAGTAGTCTACGAGCAGTACTTC
TRBJ1-2	.	TRBV6-5	.	CTSSYSAVANYGYTF	TGTACCAGCAGTTACTCGGCAGTAGCTAACTATGGCTACACCTTC
TRBJ2-7	TRBD2	TRBV3-1	.	CASSPGLAKQYF	TGTGCCAGCAGCCCCGGACTAGCGAAGCAGTACTTC
TRBJ2-1	.	TRBV12-5	once	CASASTEEQFF	TGTGCTAGTGCCTCGACAGAAGAGCAGTTCTTC
TRBJ2-1	TRBD1	TRBV7-9	.	CASSFPDRGRTSYNEQFF	TGTGCCAGCAGCTTCCCAGACAGGGGGCGGACCTCCTACAATGAGCAGTTCTTC
TRBJ2-7	TRBD1	TRBV29-1	few	CSVRETGKVYEQYF	TGCAGCGTTCGTGAGACAGGGAAGGTTTACGAGCAGTACTTC
TRBJ2-7	.	TRBV7-9	few	CASSQDSPQYF	TGTGCCAGCAGCCAAGACAGTCCCCAGTACTTC
TRBJ2-6	.	TRBV6-5	.	CASSYEGSSGANVRTF	TGTGCCAGCAGTTACGAAGGGAGCTCTGGGGCCAACGTCCGGACTTTC
TRBJ1-2	.	TRBV4-2	few	CASSQDLFLQGDGYTF	TGTGCCAGCAGCCAAGATCTCTTCTTGCAAGGGGATGGCTACACCTTC
TRBJ1-2	.	TRBV11-2	once	CASSRIATTGYHYTF	TGTGCCAGCAGCCGTATTGCCACAACAGGGTACCACTACACCTTC
TRBJ2-7	.	TRBV4-3	many	CASSQDYGSYEQYF	TGCGCCAGCAGCCAAGATTACGGGTCCTACGAGCAGTACTTC
TRBJ2-3	TRBD2	TRBV5-1	.	CASTYSTSGTTDTQYF	TGCGCCAGCACCTACTCGACTAGCGGGACCACAGATACGCAGTATTTT
TRBJ2-1	.	TRBV3-1	.	CASSQDWGSLMNEQFF	TGTGCCAGCAGCCAAGATTGGGGGTCCTTGATGAATGAGCAGTTCTTC
TRBJ1-1	.	TRBV7-9	.	CAGGQDSASEAFF	TGTGCCGGCGGGCAGGACTCAGCCTCCGAAGCTTTCTTT
TRBJ1-2	TRBD1	TRBV20-1	.	CSARTGSTNTF	TGCAGTGCTAGGACAGGGTCTACAAACACCTTC
TRBJ1-2	.	TRBV2	few	CASSEDAGLYGYTF	TGTGCCAGCAGTGAAGATGCAGGGCTCTATGGCTACACCTTC
TRBJ2-5	.	TRBV7-9	.	CASSLAVFREETQYF	TGTGCCAGCAGCTTAGCGGTCTTCAGAGAAGAGACCCAGTACTTC
TRBJ2-1	.	TRBV7-2	.	CASSLEAPGQNEQFF	TGTGCCAGCAGCTTAGAGGCCCCCGGACAAAATGAGCAGTTCTTC
TRBJ2-1	.	TRBV20-1	few	CSDRDYLAREYNEQFF	TGCAGTGATAGAGATTACCTAGCCAGGGAGTACAATGAGCAGTTCTTC
TRBJ2-3	.	TRBV29-1	few	CSVEGITDTQYF	TGCAGCGTCGAGGGGATAACAGATACGCAGTATTTT
TRBJ1-2	TRBD1	TRBV20-1	.	CSAGTGETYGYTF	TGCAGTGCTGGGACAGGGGAAACCTATGGCTACACCTTC
TRBJ1-2	TRBD1	TRBV12-3/TRBV12-4	.	CASSLKSGGNYGYTF	TGTGCCAGCAGTCTAAAATCAGGGGGAAACTATGGCTACACCTTC
TRBJ1-6	.	TRBV27	.	CASSFSRGNSPLHF	TGTGCCAGCAGTTTTTCAAGGGGGAATTCACCCCTCCACTTT
TRBJ2-7	.	TRBV20-1	few	CLPRGTYEQYF	TGCCTTCCACGGGGAACCTACGAGCAGTACTTC
TRBJ1-1	.	TRBV6-5	few	CASSNNRGDTEAFF	TGTGCCAGCAGTAACAACCGGGGAGACACTGAAGCTTTCTTT
TRBJ1-4	TRBD1	TRBV6-6	.	CASSLPGQGENLFF	TGTGCCAGCAGTTTACCGGGACAGGGGGAAAACCTGTTTTTT
TRBJ2-1	.	TRBV27	.	CASSLSEGPYNEQFF	TGTGCCAGCAGTTTATCGGAAGGACCCTACAATGAGCAGTTCTTC
TRBJ2-5	.	TRBV3-1	.	CASSQGVTAQYF	TGTGCCAGCAGCCAAGGCGTGACAGCGCAGTACTTC
TRBJ1-3	.	TRBV7-9	once	CASSFGENTIYF	TGTGCCAGCAGTTTCGGAGAAAACACCATATATTTT